A selection of T cell receptor beta chains follows, all from one sample in a study of T-cell reconstitution after alpha-beta-depleted transplantation in children. TCRdb re-derived calls from the PCR reads in MiXCR, one entry per CDR3 protein. The sample includes 200,000 to 250,000 distinct CDR3 sequences, roughly 8.2% of them seen just once. Sample: PBMCs, mostly from graft donor cells, taken 180 days after TCRalphabeta/CD19-depleted stem cell transplant. These receptors originate from a male patient younger than 18 who had a stem cell transplant for acute lymphoblastic leukemia, so the T cells may come from the graft donor. The CDR3 runs from the conserved cysteine through the conserved F or W. The D gene is left open where the match is weak. Clone sizes are given selectively: once, few, many, or a class where the clone is expanded.

TRBV10-3,many,TRBD1,TRBJ1-5,CAISGGQHNQPQHF,TGTGCCATCAGTGGGGGACAGCACAATCAGCCCCAGCATTTT
TRBV28,many,TRBD1,TRBJ1-2,CASSLLGQGKYGYTF,TGTGCCAGCAGTTTATTAGGACAGGGGAAGTATGGCTACACCTTC
TRBV7-2,many,TRBD1,TRBJ1-2,CASSAPGGGGYTF,TGTGCCAGCAGCGCCCCAGGGGGCGGCGGCTACACCTTC
TRBV6-1,many,.,TRBJ1-4,CASRVTNEKLFF,TGTGCCAGCAGGGTGACTAATGAAAAACTGTTTTTT
TRBV20-1,many,TRBD2,TRBJ2-1,CSASGVVLAGESYNEQFF,TGCAGTGCTAGCGGGGTTGTACTAGCGGGAGAATCCTACAATGAGCAGTTCTTC
TRBV7-8,many,TRBD2,TRBJ2-5,CASSLKRERGETQYF,TGTGCCAGCAGCTTAAAGCGGGAGCGTGGAGAGACCCAGTACTTC
TRBV18,.,TRBD2,TRBJ2-6,CASSSSREVSSGANVLTF,TGTGCCAGCTCGAGCTCTCGGGAGGTTAGCTCTGGGGCCAACGTCCTGACTTTC
TRBV15,many,.,TRBJ2-6,CATSRDTGSGANVLTF,TGTGCCACCAGCAGAGATACAGGCTCTGGGGCCAACGTCCTGACTTTC
TRBV23-1,.,TRBD1,TRBJ2-1,CASSQDLGQNSLNEQFF,TGCGCCAGCAGTCAAGATCTGGGACAGAATTCCCTCAATGAGCAGTTCTTC
TRBV6-5,many,.,TRBJ2-7,CASSYSRAVVLYEQYF,TGTGCCAGCAGTTACTCCCGGGCTGTTGTTCTTTACGAGCAGTACTTC
TRBV20-1,many,TRBD1,TRBJ1-1,CSASPQGADWRITEAFF,TGCAGTGCTAGTCCCCAGGGGGCGGATTGGAGAATTACTGAAGCTTTCTTT
TRBV12-3/TRBV12-4,many,.,TRBJ1-2,CASTHDYGYTF,TGTGCCAGCACTCACGACTATGGCTACACCTTC
TRBV11-2,many,.,TRBJ2-1,CASSFTGPNEQFF,TGTGCCAGCAGCTTTACAGGTCCCAATGAGCAGTTCTTC
TRBV11-2,few,.,TRBJ2-3,CASSLADREGDTQYF,TGTGCCAGCAGCTTAGCGGACCGAGAAGGGGATACGCAGTATTTT
TRBV4-2,many,.,TRBJ1-4,CASSQRTVGEKLFF,TGTGCCAGCAGCCAAAGGACAGTAGGTGAAAAACTGTTTTTT
TRBV7-9,many,.,TRBJ1-1,CASSFPPPGMNTEAFF,TGTGCCAGCAGCTTCCCTCCCCCAGGAATGAACACTGAAGCTTTCTTT
TRBV7-6,many,.,TRBJ2-7,CASSFGTPGASYEQYF,TGTGCCAGCAGCTTTGGAACCCCAGGGGCCTCCTACGAGCAGTACTTC
TRBV28,many,TRBD1,TRBJ2-3,CASRPDRDRPTDTQYF,TGTGCCAGCAGACCGGACCGGGACAGACCCACAGATACGCAGTATTTT
TRBV7-9,.,TRBD1,TRBJ2-7,CASSPAGQGVSEQYF,TGTGCCAGCAGCCCAGCCGGACAGGGCGTGAGCGAGCAGTACTTC